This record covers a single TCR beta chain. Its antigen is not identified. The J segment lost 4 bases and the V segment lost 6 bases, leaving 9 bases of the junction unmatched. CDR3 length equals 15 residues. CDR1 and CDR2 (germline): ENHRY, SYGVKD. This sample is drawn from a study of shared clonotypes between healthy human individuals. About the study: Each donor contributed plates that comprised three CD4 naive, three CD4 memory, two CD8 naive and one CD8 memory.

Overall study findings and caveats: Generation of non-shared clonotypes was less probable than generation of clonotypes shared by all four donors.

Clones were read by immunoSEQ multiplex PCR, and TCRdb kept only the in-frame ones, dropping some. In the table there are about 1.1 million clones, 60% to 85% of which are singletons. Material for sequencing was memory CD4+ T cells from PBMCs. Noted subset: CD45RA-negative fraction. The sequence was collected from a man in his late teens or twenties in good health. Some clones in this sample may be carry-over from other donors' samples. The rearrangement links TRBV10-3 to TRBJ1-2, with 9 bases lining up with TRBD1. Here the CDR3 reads CAISTSPDRGYGYTF. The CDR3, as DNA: TGTGCCATCAGCACCTCCCCGGACAGGGGCTATGGCTACACCTTC.